This T cell receptor beta chain originates from a study of Ad26.COV2.S vaccination and SARS-CoV-2 variants. The CDR3 is made up of 14 amino acids. Sequencing was performed with immunoSEQ multiplex PCR; in TCRdb, only in-frame clones are kept and a portion is missing. The table records 430,000 or so clones, about 88% of them present only once. Treatment here: around 19 received Ad26.COV2.S at low or high dose, single or two shots; about five received placebo; per-sample allocation not given. Specimens were obtained on day 63 following the first vaccine or placebo injection. The chain combines TRBV21-1 with TRBJ1-1; the table calls TRBD1, which could not be checked here. TRBV21-1 is marked as a pseudogene. The sequence derives from a person between 18 and 60 years old who received the Ad26.COV2.S COVID-19 vaccine or a placebo. Here the sequenced sample was peripheral blood, taken in a trial of Ad26.COV2.S vaccine versus placebo. CDR3 coding DNA: TGTGCCAGCAGCAAAGACTGCAGGGATGTACTAGCTTTCTTT. This sequence encodes CASSKDCRDVLAFF.